What follows are 21 T cell receptor beta chains derived from one specimen sequenced in a study of graft-versus-host responses after intestinal transplantation. The table came from immunoSEQ multiplex PCR; TCRdb's copy has only in-frame clones and leaves some out. Among about 14,000 clones listed, roughly a third were seen once. There were about 200,000 CFSE-labeled responder cells plated together with about 200,000 irradiated, violet-dye-labeled stimulator cells. Material: alloreactive CD8+ T cells from a mixed lymphocyte reaction culture, obtained before intestinal transplant. Subset meaning: CFSE-low proliferating T cells sorted from approximately six-day pre-transplant mixed lymphocyte reaction (GvH or HvG direction). The receptor source for this set is a human patient who received an intestinal transplant.

In this sample, this clone is medium-sized. V and J are TRBV5-1 and TRBJ1-3; 7 nucleotides align to TRBD1. J lost 4 bases, V lost 0 bases, and 4 bases had no gene match. The CDR3 contains 15 residues. Germline lookup yields CDR1 SGHRS and CDR2 YFSETQ. This CDR3 reads CASSLDRGEGNTIYF. CDR3 coding DNA: TGCGCCAGCAGCTTGGACAGGGGAGAAGGAAACACCATATATTTT.

The gene calls are TRBV10-3 and TRBJ2-7; 8 nucleotides line up with TRBD1. This CDR3 comprises 14 residues. Germline loops: CDR1 ENHRY, CDR2 SYGVKD. The V and J ends lost 4 bases and 3 bases, in that order; junction bases with no gene match: 5. The CDR3 region is CAISGGDRNYEQYF. Here the CDR3 DNA reads TGTGCCATCAGTGGGGGGGACAGGAACTACGAGCAGTACTTC.

The rearrangement uses TRBV12-5 and TRBJ2-7; the match to TRBD1 covers 7 bases. This CDR3 has 15 amino acids. The V and J ends lost 3 bases and 0 bases, in that order; junction bases with no gene match: 5. Germline loops: CDR1 LGHNT, CDR2 FRNRAP. CDR3 nucleotide sequence: TGTGCTAGTGGTTTTGGGGCAGGGGGCTCCTACGAGCAGTACTTC. Translated: CASGFGAGGSYEQYF.

J is TRBJ1-2 and V is TRBV4-1; possible D gene TRBD1, 6 bases. Germline CDR1 is MGHRA and CDR2 is YSYEKL. V lost 1 base and J 1 base, leaving 10 bases between the germline ends. The CDR3 has 15 amino acids. CDR3 residues: CASSQVSGDNYGYTF. The CDR3 nucleotides read TGCGCCAGCAGCCAAGTGTCAGGGGATAACTATGGCTACACCTTC.

V gene TRBV7-9 combines with J gene TRBJ2-7; D may be TRBD1 (6 bases). V was clipped by 0 bases and J by 4 bases, with 10 bases between them. The length of the CDR3 is 14 residues. Germline values: CDR1 SEHNR, CDR2 FQNEAQ (reference sequence). DNA for the CDR3: TGTGCCAGCAGCTTAGCGAACAGGGAATACGAGCAGTACTTC. This encodes CASSLANREYEQYF.

Judged by abundance, this clone is large. V is TRBV10-2 and J is TRBJ1-2; possibly TRBD1 for D (6 bases). The CDR3 consists of 13 residues. The V end lost 0 bases, the J end lost 8 bases, and 10 bases lay between the germline ends. Germline V CDR1 and CDR2: WSHSY, SAAADI. The CDR3 loop is CASSESTGRGYTF. The DNA of the CDR3 is TGCGCCAGCAGTGAGTCTACAGGGCGAGGCTACACCTTC.

This clone was counted only a few times. The rearrangement links TRBV5-1 to TRBJ1-2; D might be TRBD1 (6 bases). Germline values: CDR1 SGHRS, CDR2 YFSETQ. This CDR3 comprises 17 residues. Trimming cost V 4 bases and J 6 bases, with 25 bases left between them. CDR3 region: CASSSRSGGGQVDGYTF. The CDR3 DNA is TGCGCCAGCAGCAGTCGCTCGGGCGGGGGGCAAGTGGATGGCTACACCTTC. The full variable domain, with the rest looked up from reference TRBV5-1 and TRBJ1-2, is KAGVTQTPRYLIKTRGQQVTLSCSPISGHRSVSWYQQTPGQGLQFLFEYFSETQRNKGNFPGRFSGRQFSNSRSEMNVSTLELGDSALYLCASSSRSGGGQVDGYTFGSGTRLTVV.

The chain couples TRBV9 to TRBJ1-2; 12 bases fit TRBD1. The CDR3 extends over 17 amino acids. V shed 4 bases and J 4 bases; nucleotides not matched to a gene: 11. The germline CDR1 and CDR2 sequences are SGDLS and YYNGEE. The CDR3, as DNA: TGTGCCAGCAGCACCGGGACAGGGGGCACTAAGGGCTATGGCTACACCTTC. Translation: CASSTGTGGTKGYGYTF.

This clone was recorded a few times. V and J are TRBV27 and TRBJ2-1; 13 nucleotides match TRBD2. V was clipped by 2 bases and J by 6 bases; unmatched bases: 1. The CDR3 sequence is 15 residues long. The germline CDR1 and CDR2 sequences are MNHEY and SMNVEV (reference sequence). The CDR3 is CASSLGTSGANEQFF. As DNA, the CDR3 is TGTGCCAGCAGTTTAGGGACTAGCGGGGCCAATGAGCAGTTCTTC.

The table lists this clone with a few counts. In nucleotides, the CDR3 is TGTGCCAGCAGCTTGTCCGGGAACCCATACGAGCAGTACTTC. Translating it yields CASSLSGNPYEQYF. The rearrangement links TRBV5-4 to TRBJ2-7, with D perhaps matching TRBD2 (5 bases). The CDR3 is 14 residues long. V was trimmed by 1 base and J by 4 bases, leaving 12 bases between them. CDR1 and CDR2 (germline): SGHNT, YYREEE (reference sequence).

V is TRBV5-6 and J is TRBJ2-1; the match to TRBD1 covers 10 bases. This CDR3 region has 16 residues. V lost 5 bases to trimming and J lost 9 bases; unmatched junction nucleotides: 14. Germline V CDR1 and CDR2: SGHDT, YYEEEE. The CDR3 loop reads CASSHTGTGVLSEQFF. The CDR3 region has the DNA TGTGCCAGCAGTCATACCGGGACAGGGGTATTGAGTGAGCAGTTCTTC.

This clone was seen a handful of times. The rearrangement joins TRBV9 to TRBJ1-6; D unresolved. This CDR3 contains 13 residues. Germline V gene lookup returns CDR1 SGDLS and CDR2 YYNGEE. Trimming removed 0 bases at V and 11 bases at J, with 9 bases between. The CDR3: CASSVGGLPPLHF. Here the CDR3 DNA reads TGTGCCAGCAGCGTAGGCGGCCTTCCACCCCTCCACTTT.

This clone turned up a few times. The chain has TRBV23-1 and TRBJ1-4; 9 nucleotides match TRBD1. TRBV23-1 is filed as an ORF, its function uncertain. The CDR3 has 17 amino acids. V shed 8 bases, J shed 8 bases, and the junction held 18 bases outside the gene matches. DNA of the CDR3: TGCGCCAGCTTACAGGGGGCCACAAAAGCCCTGACGGAAAAACTGTTTTTT. Translated, it gives CASLQGATKALTEKLFF.

The chain recombines TRBV6-5 with TRBJ1-1; tentative D call: TRBD1 (5 bases). V gave up 2 bases and J gave up 4 bases, with 8 bases separating them. The CDR3 contains 13 residues. Germline lookup yields CDR1 MNHEY and CDR2 SVGAGI. DNA of the CDR3: TGTGCCAGCAGTTACAGCGGGGGCACTGAAGCTTTCTTT. Protein sequence: CASSYSGGTEAFF.

Note on this clone: At one end, the junction sequence differs from germline, possibly due to a read error. CDR3 amino acids: CASSTVPNAEAFF. CDR3 DNA sequence: TGTGCCAGCAGTACGGTACCGAACGCTGAAGCTTTCTTT. J is TRBJ1-1 and V is TRBV7-6; D unresolved. This CDR3 has 13 amino acids. CDR1 and CDR2 (germline): SGHVS, FNYEAQ.

This clone has more than one count but fewer than ten. CDR3 residues: CASSLGGPGYISYNEQFF. The CDR3 DNA is TGTGCCAGCAGCTTAGGAGGCCCGGGATACATTTCCTACAATGAGCAGTTCTTC. The chain carries TRBV7-6 and TRBJ2-1; D possibly corresponds to TRBD2 (5 bases). Germline assignment: CDR1 SGHVS and CDR2 FNYEAQ. V was clipped by 1 base and J by 1 base, with 17 bases between them. The CDR3 extends over 18 amino acids.

This clone turned up a few times. The rearrangement uses TRBV4-3 and TRBJ2-1; D perhaps matches TRBD1 (6 bases). CDR3 length: 15 amino acids. CDR1 and CDR2 from the germline V gene are LGHNA and YSLEER. Trimming shortened V by 1 base and J by 2 bases, and 9 bases separated the two germline ends. The CDR3 sequence: CASSQAAGAYNEQFF. CDR3 coding DNA: TGCGCCAGCAGCCAAGCGGCAGGGGCCTACAATGAGCAGTTCTTC.

The chain joins TRBV4-3 to TRBJ2-2; D might be TRBD1 (6 bases). In germline, CDR1 is LGHNA, CDR2 YSLEER. Trimming cost V 1 base and J 0 bases, with 6 bases left between them. The CDR3 has 15 amino acids. CDR3 DNA sequence: TGCGCCAGCAGCCAAGGGACAGCGAACACCGGGGAGCTGTTTTTT. Translated, it gives CASSQGTANTGELFF.

The rearrangement joins TRBV4-1 to TRBJ2-3; TRBD2 matches at 8 bases. Germline V gives CDR1 MGHRA, CDR2 YSYEKL. Trimming took 3 bases from V and 2 from J; bases not matched to a gene: 7. The CDR3 is 16 amino acids. The CDR3 DNA follows: TGCGCCAGCAGCCATCGGGGGGGCAGTGTCACAGATACGCAGTATTTT. The encoded protein is CASSHRGGSVTDTQYF.

The J gene is TRBJ1-1, the V gene TRBV7-9; TRBD1 matches at 7 bases. The CDR3 extends over 17 amino acids. The germline CDR1 and CDR2 sequences are SEHNR and FQNEAQ (reference sequence). V lost 3 bases, J lost 0 bases, and 10 bases stayed unmatched. CDR3 DNA: TGTGCCAGCAGCTTTCAACCGGGACAGACACTGAACACTGAAGCTTTCTTT. This codes for CASSFQPGQTLNTEAFF.

The CDR3 loop is CAPGGTNYGYTF. The DNA for the CDR3 is TGTGCCCCAGGCGGGACTAACTATGGCTACACCTTC. The rearrangement joins TRBV27 to TRBJ1-2; no clear D gene. The CDR3 totals 12 residues. Per germline, CDR1 MNHEY and CDR2 SMNVEV (reference sequence). The V and J ends lost 11 bases and 0 bases respectively, with 10 bases between them.